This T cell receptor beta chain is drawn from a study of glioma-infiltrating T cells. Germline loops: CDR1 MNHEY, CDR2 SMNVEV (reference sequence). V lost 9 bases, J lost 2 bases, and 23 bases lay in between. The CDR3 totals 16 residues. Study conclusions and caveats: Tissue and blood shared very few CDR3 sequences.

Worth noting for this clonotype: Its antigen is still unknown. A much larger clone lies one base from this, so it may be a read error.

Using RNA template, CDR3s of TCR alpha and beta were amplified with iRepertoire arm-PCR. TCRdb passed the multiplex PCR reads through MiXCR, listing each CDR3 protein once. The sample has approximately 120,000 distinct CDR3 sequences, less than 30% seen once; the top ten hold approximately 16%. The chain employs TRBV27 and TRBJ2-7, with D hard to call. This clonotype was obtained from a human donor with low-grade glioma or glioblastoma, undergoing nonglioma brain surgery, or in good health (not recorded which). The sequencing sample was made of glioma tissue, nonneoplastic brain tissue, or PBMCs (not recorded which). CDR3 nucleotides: TGTGCCAGTATGGAACGAGCCGATAGGCCAACCTACGAGCAGTACTTC. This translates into CASMERADRPTYEQYF.